This T cell receptor (beta chain) was sequenced for a study of blood T cells in healthy people across ages. A J-beta primer mix and a sample-barcoded 5' primer were used in a second PCR of about 7 to 12 cycles. Each CDR3 protein is one row after TCRdb ran MiXCR on the 5' RACE reads. Of 1,800,000 or so distinct CDR3 sequences listed, around 42% are singletons. Points on this clonotype: Its antigen is undetermined.

General study results and limits: Naive and antigen-experienced cells were not separated, limiting conclusive comparison. The recorded TCR beta diversity per million T cells decreased in a roughly linear manner with age.

Looked up from germline, CDR1 is MGHRA and CDR2 is YSYEKL. Trimming removed 6 bases from V and 2 bases from J, with 10 bases in between. This CDR3 contains 14 residues. The chain links TRBV4-1 to TRBJ2-2; no clear D gene. This clonotype was obtained from a human donor in good health. The source material was blood. CDR3 sequence reads: CASRDVLNTGELFF. The CDR3 DNA reads TGCGCCAGCAGGGACGTGCTCAACACCGGGGAGCTGTTTTTT.